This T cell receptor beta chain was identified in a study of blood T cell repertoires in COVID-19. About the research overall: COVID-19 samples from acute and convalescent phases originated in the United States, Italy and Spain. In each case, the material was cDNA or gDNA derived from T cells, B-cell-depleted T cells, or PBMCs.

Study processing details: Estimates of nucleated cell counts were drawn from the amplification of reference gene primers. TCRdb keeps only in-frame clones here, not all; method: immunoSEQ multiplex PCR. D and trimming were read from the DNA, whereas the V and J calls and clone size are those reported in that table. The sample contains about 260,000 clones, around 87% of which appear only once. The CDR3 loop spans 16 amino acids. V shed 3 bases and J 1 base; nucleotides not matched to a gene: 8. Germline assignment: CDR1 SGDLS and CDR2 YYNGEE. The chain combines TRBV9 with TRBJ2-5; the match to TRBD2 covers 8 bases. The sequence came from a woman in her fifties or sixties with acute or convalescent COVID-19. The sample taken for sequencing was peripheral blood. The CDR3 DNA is TGTGCCAGCAGCGCCTCAGCGGGAGCGGCCCAAGAGACCCAGTACTTC. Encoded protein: CASSASAGAAQETQYF.